This T cell receptor (beta chain) was sequenced in a study of T cells in Graves' hyperthyroidism and ophthalmopathy. Template material for amplifying TCR beta CDR3 regions consisted of RNA transcripts. HTBI primers were used for first-round RT-PCR of the TCR CDR3. TCRdb reprocessed the multiplex PCR reads with MiXCR, giving one entry per CDR3 protein. The table shows roughly 360,000 distinct CDR3 sequences, with about 13% occurring only once. Orbital computed tomography and thyroid ultrasound, together with serum TRAb and thyroxine and clinical symptoms, were used for diagnoses. The sample of blood was obtained at first hyperthyroidism diagnosis (before any ophthalmopathy symptoms). This CDR3 contains 13 residues. V lost 4 bases and J lost 3; bases outside the gene matches: 5. CDR1 is SQVTM and CDR2 is ANQGSEA in the germline V gene. This clonotype came up many times. The antigen is undetermined. Whole-study findings and limits: Blood also contained most expanded thyroid clonotypes above 0.001. Before onset, by a median of around 6.4 months, the model predicted ophthalmopathy.

This sequence joins TRBV29-1 and TRBJ2-7, with TRBD2 identical over 8 bases. The sequenced material came from blood. The clonotype was recovered from a man younger than 40 with Graves' hyperthyroidism that later progressed to Graves' ophthalmopathy. The CDR3, as DNA: TGCAGCGTTGTCGTAGCGGGGAACTACGAGCAGTACTTC. Protein sequence: CSVVVAGNYEQYF.